This T cell receptor beta chain is drawn from a study of blood T cell repertoires in COVID-19. CDR3 length equals 13 residues. Trimming at V came to 9 bases and at J to 3 bases, leaving 5 bases not matched to a gene. Germline-derived CDR1 and CDR2 are LNHDA and SQIVND (reference sequence). Some clones are missing from TCRdb's copy, which holds only in-frame ones; the method was immunoSEQ multiplex PCR. Of around 49,000 clones listed, 85% to 95% are singletons. Followed over time, Seattle patients had been enrolled while infection was active. Sequenced material: peripheral blood. The TCR comes from a man in his sixties with COVID-19, enrolled during active disease. The rearrangement uses TRBV19 and TRBJ1-1, with 9 bases lining up with TRBD1. The CDR3 DNA reads as TGTGCCAGCCACAGGGGGCAGGACACTGAAGCTTTCTTT. It yields the protein CASHRGQDTEAFF.